This TCR beta chain was retrieved from a study of shared T cell receptors in the human thymus. Here immunoSEQ multiplex PCR was the method, and the copy in TCRdb shows in-frame clones only, minus some. The data show about 400,000 clones, approximately 95% seen once. With 6 bases clipped from V and 0 bases from J, the junction kept 23 bases outside the gene matches. Looked up from germline, CDR1 is MDHEN and CDR2 is SYDVKM. The CDR3 sequence is 22 residues long. Source material: thymocytes. The chain combines TRBV28 with TRBJ2-1; 10 bases are shared with TRBD2. The receptor was isolated from a human donor. CDR3 coding DNA: TGTGCCAGCAGCTTTTTCCCCTCCTATGCTAGCGGGAGCCTTCACTCCTACAATGAGCAGTTCTTC. This sequence encodes CASSFFPSYASGSLHSYNEQFF. The variable domain in full, completed from reference TRBV28 and TRBJ2-1, reads DVKVTQSSRYLVKRTGEKVFLECVQDMDHENMFWYRQDPGLGLRLIYFSYDVKMKEKGDIPEGYSVSREKKERFSLILESASTNQTSMYLCASSFFPSYASGSLHSYNEQFFGPGTRLTVL.